The entry below gives a single T cell receptor beta chain sequence along with its context. Only in-frame clones appear in the TCRdb table, and some are missing; sequencing was by immunoSEQ multiplex PCR. This table has roughly 300,000 clones, under 90% appearing once. CDR1 and CDR2 (germline): SGHNT, YENEEA. The CDR3 has 16 amino acids. V was shortened by 3 bases and J by 8 bases, with 17 bases between the two germline ends. Participants, roughly 18 to 90 years old, spanned about 26 US areas. Each recovered donor of Cohort 3 presented with two negative PCRs, clearance, or symptom resolution. The sample is drawn from a study of blood T cell repertoires in COVID-19. About the research overall: The United States, Italy and Spain provided the acute and convalescent COVID-19 samples.

The clonotype originates from a woman younger than 30 who had recovered from COVID-19. This sequence joins TRBV11-3 and TRBJ1-6; D possibly corresponds to TRBD1 (6 bases). The sample comprised PBMCs or T cells enriched from blood (not recorded which). This CDR3 is CASSFLPTGRDSPLHF. The CDR3 DNA sequence: TGTGCCAGCAGCTTCCTACCCACAGGGAGGGATTCACCCCTCCACTTT.